Shown below are 21 T cell receptor beta chains from a single sample sequenced in a study of post-analysis software for immune sequencing data. General observations from the study: In patients, roughly 5 TRBV segments were more frequent than in controls, with TRBV5-6, TRBV5-1 and TRBV20-1 among them.

The TCR beta cDNA libraries contained unique molecular identifiers. A single record per CDR3 protein comes from TCRdb applying MiXCR to the PCR reads. The sample lists over 300,000 distinct CDR3 sequences, approximately 38% occurring once. Their specific antigens are unknown. Material: blood. The source of these receptors is a girl aged 10-17 years with multiple sclerosis.

This clonotype was recorded many times. J is TRBJ2-1 and V is TRBV4-3; D is undetermined. Trimming took off 0 bases at V and 6 bases at J, with 9 bases between the two ends. This CDR3 has 14 amino acids. The germline V gene encodes CDR1 LGHNA and CDR2 YSLEER. CDR3 nucleotides: TGCGCCAGCAGCCAAGACGGCAGGTTCAATGAGCAGTTCTTC. It specifies CASSQDGRFNEQFF.

The sample holds a few counts of this clonotype. This chain uses TRBV15 with TRBJ2-7; D is unresolved. V gave up 5 bases and J gave up 4 bases, with 18 bases separating them. The CDR3 sequence is 15 residues long. Germline lookup yields CDR1 LNHNV and CDR2 YYDKDF (reference sequence). DNA of the CDR3: TGTGCCACCAGCCCTCGCCCCAGGAGCCTTTACGAGCAGTACTTC. Amino acids: CATSPRPRSLYEQYF.

The rearrangement uses TRBV2 and TRBJ2-7; 7 bases are shared with TRBD1. This CDR3 spans 14 amino acids. Germline assignment: CDR1 SNHLY and CDR2 FYNNEI. J lost 2 bases, V lost 10 bases, and 11 bases had no gene match. CDR3 in amino acids: CAINYPGGTYEQYF. The CDR3 nucleotides read TGTGCCATCAACTATCCAGGGGGTACCTACGAGCAGTACTTC.

This clonotype has more than one count but fewer than ten. J is TRBJ2-5 and V is TRBV6-2 or TRBV6-3; 9 bases agree with TRBD1. Germline CDR1 MNHEY, CDR2 SVGEGT. The V gene end was trimmed by 4 bases and the J gene end by 5 bases; junction bases not matched to a gene: 8. The CDR3 is 15 residues long. CDR3 region: CASSFTRTGVETQYF. The CDR3 DNA reads as TGTGCCAGCAGTTTCACCCGGACAGGGGTGGAGACCCAGTACTTC.

The V and J genes are TRBV12-3 or TRBV12-4 and TRBJ2-1; TRBD1 might be the D (6 bases). Trimming stripped 6 bases from V and 3 bases from J, with 18 bases between. This CDR3 region has 16 residues. The CDR3 region has the DNA TGTGCCAGCAGGGGCACCCGGGACATGAACTACAATGAGCAGTTCTTC. Protein sequence: CASRGTRDMNYNEQFF.

This clonotype has just a few counts. The chain is built from TRBV7-9 and TRBJ2-7; maybe TRBD1 (5 bases). V gave up 5 bases and J gave up 4 bases, with 12 bases separating them. The CDR3 runs to 13 residues. Germline V CDR1 and CDR2: SEHNR, FQNEAQ (reference sequence). The CDR3 region is CASSRSQGYEQYF. CDR3 in DNA: TGTGCCAGCAGCAGATCGCAGGGATACGAGCAGTACTTC.

The V call is TRBV5-1, the J call TRBJ2-5; no definite D call. The J call may be mistaken, given a closer DNA end match to TRBJ2-7. The CDR3 is 14 residues long. Germline V gene lookup returns CDR1 SGHRS and CDR2 YFSETQ. The CDR3 sequence: CASSLRIPLYEQYF. The DNA for the CDR3 is TGCGCCAGCAGCTTGAGGATCCCCCTCTACGAGCAGTACTTC.

This rearrangement joins TRBV29-1 to TRBJ2-6; D may be TRBD1 (5 bases). V was clipped by 5 bases and J by 2 bases, with 13 bases between them. The CDR3 extends over 15 amino acids. Germline assignment: CDR1 SQVTM and CDR2 ANQGSEA. The CDR3 sequence: CSVRISGTGANVLTF. In DNA form, the CDR3 reads TGCAGCGTTCGTATTTCAGGGACTGGGGCCAACGTCCTGACTTTC.

The chain carries TRBV13 and TRBJ1-1; no firm D call. Per germline, CDR1 PRHDT and CDR2 FYEKMQ (reference sequence). CDR3 length equals 14 residues. V was trimmed by 6 bases and J by 0 bases, leaving 11 bases between them. In DNA form, the CDR3 reads TGTGCCAGCAGGGGCGCCGGGATGAACACTGAAGCTTTCTTT. This gives the protein CASRGAGMNTEAFF.

This chain uses TRBV20-1 with TRBJ1-5; D call uncertain. Per germline, CDR1 DFQATT and CDR2 SNEGSKA (reference sequence). CDR3 length: 13 amino acids. The V end was cut by 1 base, the J end by 3 bases, with 7 bases between. CDR3 region: CSARGRTNQPQHF. The CDR3 coding sequence is TGCAGTGCTAGAGGTAGGACCAATCAGCCCCAGCATTTT.

The V call is TRBV12-3 or TRBV12-4, the J call TRBJ1-2; the D gene is possibly TRBD1 (5 bases). V lost 3 bases to trimming and J lost 4 bases, with 12 bases between them. This CDR3 spans 14 amino acids. For the CDR3, the DNA is TGTGCCAGCAGTTTCGGGCAGGGCGCCTATGGCTACACCTTC. Its protein product is CASSFGQGAYGYTF.

The V call is TRBV5-1, the J call TRBJ2-1; D is perhaps TRBD1 (5 bases). Per germline, CDR1 SGHRS and CDR2 YFSETQ. This CDR3 has 13 residues. Trimming removed 0 bases from V and 9 bases from J, with 10 bases in between. The CDR3 sequence: CASSLGYRGEQFF. In nucleotides, the CDR3 is TGCGCCAGCAGCTTGGGGTATAGGGGTGAGCAGTTCTTC.

This clonotype was detected a few times. The J gene is TRBJ1-2, the V gene TRBV4-1; D is possibly TRBD1 (5 bases). The germline V and J ends were trimmed by 0 bases and 5 bases, with 16 bases remaining between them. In germline, CDR1 is MGHRA, CDR2 YSYEKL. The CDR3 has 16 amino acids. The CDR3 DNA follows: TGCGCCAGCAGCCAAGATCCGGCCGGGACTGTGTATGGCTACACCTTC. This translates into CASSQDPAGTVYGYTF.

This clonotype was counted only a few times. The gene calls are TRBV7-3 and TRBJ2-3, with D perhaps matching TRBD2 (5 bases). Trimming took 1 base from V and 1 from J, leaving 15 bases between them. Per germline, CDR1 SGHTA and CDR2 FQGTGA. CDR3 size: 17 residues. In nucleotides, the CDR3 is TGTGCCAGCAGCTTAATGTTGGCTAGCTCTGGCACAGATACGCAGTATTTT. Translation: CASSLMLASSGTDTQYF.

This clonotype was found many times. The gene calls are TRBV5-1 and TRBJ1-4, with D possibly being TRBD1 (6 bases). CDR1 and CDR2 (germline): SGHRS, YFSETQ. Trimming left V 4 bases short and J 8 bases short, with 15 bases between. The CDR3 spans 14 residues. CDR3 nucleotide sequence: TGCGCCAGCAGCCAAGGGACATACAGAGAAAAACTGTTTTTT. Its protein is CASSQGTYREKLFF.

The V and J genes are TRBV5-1 and TRBJ2-1; possible D gene TRBD2, 5 bases. The CDR3 totals 13 residues. Per the germline V gene, CDR1 is SGHRS and CDR2 is YFSETQ. Trimming removed 9 bases at V and 3 bases at J, with 13 bases between. The CDR3, as DNA: TGCGCCACCTCCCTCGGGGTCTACAATGAGCAGTTCTTC. Translated, it gives CATSLGVYNEQFF.

The chain couples TRBV20-1 to TRBJ2-3; TRBD2 agrees at 12 bases. The CDR3 is 18 amino acids. Germline V CDR1 and CDR2: DFQATT, SNEGSKA (reference sequence). The V gene end was trimmed by 4 bases and the J gene end by 9 bases; junction bases not matched to a gene: 20. The CDR3 sequence: CSAKSSGGAPRPPGTQYF. CDR3 coding DNA: TGCAGTGCTAAATCTAGCGGGGGGGCCCCCCGCCCCCCAGGAACGCAGTATTTT.

This clonotype came up a few times. This chain connects TRBV20-1 to TRBJ2-7, with D perhaps given as TRBD1 or TRBD2 (5 bases each). Germline assignment: CDR1 DFQATT and CDR2 SNEGSKA (reference sequence). Trimming took 0 bases from V and 2 from J, leaving 11 bases between them. The CDR3 runs 14 residues. The CDR3 protein is CSAREGVRTYEQYF. CDR3 coding DNA: TGCAGTGCTAGAGAGGGGGTCAGGACCTACGAGCAGTACTTC.

The chain joins TRBV7-6 to TRBJ1-4; unclear D gene. Between the trimmed V and J ends, which lost 1 base and 8 bases, there was a span of 11 bases. Germline V gene sequence: CDR1 SGHVS, CDR2 FNYEAQ. CDR3 length equals 14 residues. The CDR3 DNA follows: TGTGCCAGCAGCTTAGGCGACGGAGGGGAAAAACTGTTTTTT. Translating it yields CASSLGDGGEKLFF.

This clonotype was detected a few times. The gene calls are TRBV6-2 or TRBV6-3 and TRBJ2-1; D perhaps matches TRBD2 (5 bases). The CDR3 spans 15 residues. Germline CDR1 reads MNHEY; CDR2 reads SVGEGT. V lost 2 bases to trimming and J lost 0 bases, with 8 bases between them. This CDR3 reads CASSYSGYSYNEQFF. CDR3 bases: TGTGCCAGCAGTTACAGCGGCTACTCCTACAATGAGCAGTTCTTC.

The rearrangement uses TRBV5-1 and TRBJ1-1; D unclear. The germline gives CDR1 SGHRS, CDR2 YFSETQ. Trimming pared 0 bases from V and 1 base from J, leaving 4 bases between. This CDR3 is built from 13 residues. DNA for the CDR3: TGCGCCAGCAGCTTGGACGAGAACACTGAAGCTTTCTTT. Its protein product is CASSLDENTEAFF.